Listed below are T cell receptor beta chains from one sample, sequenced in a study of tumor and adjacent non-tumor tissue in lung cancer. Each CDR3 protein is one row after TCRdb ran MiXCR on the multiplex PCR reads. The sample lists 35,000 to 55,000 distinct CDR3 sequences; roughly 60% were seen once. Sequencing was carried out using distant non-tumor lung tissue. The receptors were gathered from a woman between 40 and 55 years old with non-small cell lung cancer. Each CDR3 is given with its conserved first and last residue. A D gene is named only where the DNA matches it firmly. Rows give clone size only sometimes, using once, few, many, or a class for an expanded clone.

v_gene: TRBV30
len: 14
j_gene: TRBJ2-1
abundance: .
d_gene: TRBD2
CDR3nt: TGTGCCTGGGGACTAGCGAGCCTATACAATGAGCAGTTCTTC
CDR3aa: CAWGLASLYNEQFF

v_gene: TRBV4-2
len: 18
j_gene: TRBJ2-4
abundance: .
d_gene: .
CDR3nt: TGTGCCCGCAGCCCATCATGGACAGATAGCAAAGCCAAAAACATTCAGTACTTC
CDR3aa: CARSPSWTDSKAKNIQYF

v_gene: TRBV11-2
len: 16
j_gene: TRBJ2-5
abundance: .
d_gene: .
CDR3nt: TGTGCCAGCAGCCCTCTGAGGGCAGCCGTACAAGAGACTCAGTACTTC
CDR3aa: CASSPLRAAVQETQYF

v_gene: TRBV6-1
len: 15
j_gene: TRBJ2-6
abundance: .
d_gene: .
CDR3nt: TGTACCAGTCGGGTGGAGGCCTCTGGGGCCAACGTCCTGACTTTC
CDR3aa: CTSRVEASGANVLTF

v_gene: TRBV21-1
len: 16
j_gene: TRBJ1-4
abundance: .
d_gene: .
CDR3nt: TGTGCCAGCAGCAAACGCGATTGGGCAGTTAATGAAAAACTGTTTTTT
CDR3aa: CASSKRDWAVNEKLFF

v_gene: TRBV27
len: 15
j_gene: TRBJ2-1
abundance: few
d_gene: TRBD2
CDR3nt: TGTGCCAGCAGTTTGGGGGGGGGTTCCTACAATGAGCAGTTCTTC
CDR3aa: CASSLGGGSYNEQFF

v_gene: TRBV5-6
len: 15
j_gene: TRBJ2-7
abundance: .
d_gene: TRBD2
CDR3nt: TGTGCCAGCAGCTCGAGGCTAGCGGTGGACTACGAGCAGTACTTC
CDR3aa: CASSSRLAVDYEQYF

v_gene: TRBV20-1
len: 13
j_gene: TRBJ2-4
abundance: few
d_gene: .
CDR3nt: TGCAGTGCTAGCGGGGACATCGAAAACATTCAGTACTTC
CDR3aa: CSASGDIENIQYF

v_gene: TRBV10-3
len: 14
j_gene: TRBJ2-5
abundance: .
d_gene: .
CDR3nt: TGTGCCATCAGTGAGAGTACTAGCACGGAGACCCAGTACTTC
CDR3aa: CAISESTSTETQYF

v_gene: TRBV10-3
len: 13
j_gene: TRBJ2-7
abundance: once
d_gene: .
CDR3nt: TGTGCCACCTTTGCGGATGACCACTACGAGCAGTACTTC
CDR3aa: CATFADDHYEQYF

v_gene: TRBV12-3/TRBV12-4
len: 14
j_gene: TRBJ2-5
abundance: .
d_gene: .
CDR3nt: TGTGCCAGCAGTTTTCCCGGGGGCACGGAGACCCAGTACTTC
CDR3aa: CASSFPGGTETQYF

v_gene: TRBV12-3/TRBV12-4
len: 12
j_gene: TRBJ2-7
abundance: many
d_gene: .
CDR3nt: TGTGCCAGCAGTTTTGGGTTGGACGAGCAGTACTTC
CDR3aa: CASSFGLDEQYF

v_gene: TRBV20-1
len: 16
j_gene: TRBJ2-7
abundance: .
d_gene: .
CDR3nt: TGCAGTGCTAGAGATATCTCCGCCGGGTTCGCCAACGAGCAGTACTTC
CDR3aa: CSARDISAGFANEQYF

v_gene: TRBV30
len: 14
j_gene: TRBJ2-5
abundance: .
d_gene: TRBD1
CDR3nt: TGTGCCTGGACTCTGACAGGGATGGGAGAGACCCAGTACTTC
CDR3aa: CAWTLTGMGETQYF

v_gene: TRBV28
len: 13
j_gene: TRBJ2-3
abundance: many
d_gene: .
CDR3nt: TGTGCCAGCAGTTTAACAGGGCCAGATACGCAGTATTTT
CDR3aa: CASSLTGPDTQYF

v_gene: TRBV6-5
len: 14
j_gene: TRBJ1-1
abundance: .
d_gene: .
CDR3nt: TGTGCCAGCAGCAGCCCGGGACGAGACACTGAAGCCTTCTTT
CDR3aa: CASSSPGRDTEAFF

v_gene: TRBV11-3
len: 14
j_gene: TRBJ2-2
abundance: .
d_gene: .
CDR3nt: TGTGTCAGCAGCTTGGGTGGGAACACAGGGGAGCTGTTTTTT
CDR3aa: CVSSLGGNTGELFF

v_gene: TRBV11-2
len: 14
j_gene: TRBJ2-7
abundance: .
d_gene: .
CDR3nt: TGTGCCAGCAACGTTCCCGGGACACCCAACGAGCAGTATTTC
CDR3aa: CASNVPGTPNEQYF

v_gene: TRBV10-3
len: 13
j_gene: TRBJ2-7
abundance: .
d_gene: .
CDR3nt: TGTGCCACCTTTGCGAGTGACCACTACGAGCAGTACTTC
CDR3aa: CATFASDHYEQYF

v_gene: TRBV7-2
len: 13
j_gene: TRBJ2-5
abundance: .
d_gene: TRBD1
CDR3nt: TGTGCCAGCAGATCTACAGGGGAAAAGACCCAGTACTTC
CDR3aa: CASRSTGEKTQYF

v_gene: TRBV5-5
len: 16
j_gene: TRBJ2-7
abundance: many
d_gene: TRBD1
CDR3nt: TGTGCCAGCAGCTTCATTGGGACAGATCTCTCCTACGAGCAGTACTTC
CDR3aa: CASSFIGTDLSYEQYF

v_gene: TRBV29-1
len: 15
j_gene: TRBJ1-1
abundance: .
d_gene: .
CDR3nt: TGCAGCGTTCGGATTCGGGGGGCGCGGGGTACTGAAGCTTTCTTT
CDR3aa: CSVRIRGARGTEAFF

v_gene: TRBV5-6
len: 17
j_gene: TRBJ2-1
abundance: .
d_gene: TRBD2
CDR3nt: TGTGCCAACTTGGGGACTAGCGGGGGCAGGAACTACAATGAGCAGTTCTTC
CDR3aa: CANLGTSGGRNYNEQFF

v_gene: TRBV11-2
len: 15
j_gene: TRBJ2-1
abundance: once
d_gene: TRBD2
CDR3nt: TGTGCCAGCGCCTTAGATCCCAGCGGGGGGATTGAGCAGTTCTTT
CDR3aa: CASALDPSGGIEQFF

v_gene: TRBV11-2
len: 12
j_gene: TRBJ2-7
abundance: .
d_gene: TRBD1
CDR3nt: TGTGCCTGCAGCGGGACAGGGTTCGAGCAGAACTTC
CDR3aa: CACSGTGFEQNF

v_gene: TRBV28
len: 14
j_gene: TRBJ2-7
abundance: .
d_gene: .
CDR3nt: TGTGGCAGCAGTCCTCCATTAGGTACCTACGAGCAGTACTTC
CDR3aa: CGSSPPLGTYEQYF

v_gene: TRBV6-1
len: 16
j_gene: TRBJ2-3
abundance: .
d_gene: TRBD1
CDR3nt: TGTGTCAGCAGTGAACGTCGGACAGGGCGCACAGATACGCACTATTTT
CDR3aa: CVSSERRTGRTDTHYF

v_gene: TRBV20-1
len: 16
j_gene: TRBJ2-1
abundance: .
d_gene: TRBD2
CDR3nt: TGCAGTGCTAGCGGACGGACTAGCGGGGGGGACAATGAGCAGTTCTTC
CDR3aa: CSASGRTSGGDNEQFF

v_gene: TRBV28
len: 14
j_gene: TRBJ2-5
abundance: .
d_gene: TRBD2
CDR3nt: TGTGCAAGCAGCGGGACTAGCGGGGGTGTAAACCAGTACTTC
CDR3aa: CASSGTSGGVNQYF

v_gene: TRBV5-1
len: 16
j_gene: TRBJ2-5
abundance: .
d_gene: TRBD2
CDR3nt: TGCGCCAGCAGCCCCCTTCCGGGACTAGGGGGAGGGACCCAGTACTTC
CDR3aa: CASSPLPGLGGGTQYF

v_gene: TRBV5-1
len: 14
j_gene: TRBJ2-7
abundance: .
d_gene: .
CDR3nt: TGCGCCAGCTCCCGGACCCCTGGGAGATACGGGCAGTACTTC
CDR3aa: CASSRTPGRYGQYF

v_gene: TRBV5-1
len: 15
j_gene: TRBJ1-2
abundance: .
d_gene: TRBD1
CDR3nt: TGCGACAGTAGCGTGACAGGGGGCGAAGACTATGGCTACACCTTC
CDR3aa: CDSSVTGGEDYGYTF

v_gene: TRBV5-6
len: 14
j_gene: TRBJ2-7
abundance: .
d_gene: TRBD1
CDR3nt: TGTGTCAGCAGCTTGACAGGGAGTTCCTACGAGCAGTACTTC
CDR3aa: CVSSLTGSSYEQYF

v_gene: TRBV29-1
len: 14
j_gene: TRBJ1-1
abundance: few
d_gene: .
CDR3nt: TGCAGCGTTGAAGTGGGAGGACGGATCACTGAAGCTTTCTTT
CDR3aa: CSVEVGGRITEAFF

v_gene: TRBV29-1
len: 12
j_gene: TRBJ2-1
abundance: .
d_gene: TRBD2
CDR3nt: TGCAGCGCTAGACTAGCGGATGGTGAGCAGTTCTTC
CDR3aa: CSARLADGEQFF

v_gene: TRBV29-1
len: 14
j_gene: TRBJ1-2
abundance: .
d_gene: .
CDR3nt: TGCAGCGTTTTATACCGGAACAGGGAAGGTGGCTACACCTTT
CDR3aa: CSVLYRNREGGYTF

v_gene: TRBV6-5
len: 14
j_gene: TRBJ1-1
abundance: .
d_gene: .
CDR3nt: TGTGTCAGCAGCATCCTGGGACGGGATACTGAAGCTTTCTTT
CDR3aa: CVSSILGRDTEAFF

v_gene: TRBV5-4
len: 14
j_gene: TRBJ1-1
abundance: .
d_gene: TRBD1
CDR3nt: TGTGCCAGCAGCCCCGGACAGGGTCGCATTGAAGCTCTCTTT
CDR3aa: CASSPGQGRIEALF

v_gene: TRBV5-1
len: 15
j_gene: TRBJ2-3
abundance: .
d_gene: .
CDR3nt: TGCGTCAGCGAGAAGTCTAACGCACCCACAGATACGCAGTATTTT
CDR3aa: CVSEKSNAPTDTQYF

v_gene: TRBV7-2
len: 15
j_gene: TRBJ2-5
abundance: many
d_gene: TRBD2
CDR3nt: TGTGCCAGCAGCTTAAGCGGGAGGGCCGGGGAGACCCAGTACTTC
CDR3aa: CASSLSGRAGETQYF